This T cell receptor beta chain was captured by sequencing in a study of Graves' ophthalmopathy and Graves' hyperthyroidism. The study, taken as a whole, reports: A classifier, a 13-signature model, separated ophthalmopathy from stable hyperthyroidism with approximately 88% sensitivity and 75% to 83% specificity. Most clonotypes expanded in thyroid above 0.001 frequency were present in blood too.

Ophthalmopathy cases showed moderate-to-severe activity, scoring CAS ≥3 and NOSPECS ≥4, with duration under 3 months. Among the exclusions were patients with other autoimmune diseases, uncontrolled infections, pregnancy or lactation. This clonotype was counted many times. The target antigen is unknown. RNA transcripts served as template for amplifying TCR beta CDR3 sequences. First-round RT-PCR with HTBI primers preceded a second-round multiplex PCR. TCRdb re-analysed the multiplex PCR reads in MiXCR, keeping a single row per CDR3 protein. Here the sample spans 450,000 or so distinct CDR3 sequences, 13% to 15% being singletons. The CDR3 has 13 residues. From germline, CDR1 is MNHNS and CDR2 SASEGT. Trimming took off 6 bases at V and 4 bases at J, with 12 bases between the two ends.

The sequenced material came from blood. This receptor was identified in a woman in her 30s with Graves' ophthalmopathy. This rearrangement joins TRBV6-1 to TRBJ1-2; D not resolved. The CDR3 DNA is TGTGCCAGCAGCACGGGAGGGATCTATGGCTACACCTTC. It codes for CASSTGGIYGYTF.